These 11 T cell receptor beta chains were sequenced from one sample in a study of T-cell reconstitution after alpha-beta-depleted transplantation in children. These receptors' antigens are unknown. A library of TCRbeta sequences, prepared with unique molecular identifiers, was generated. MiXCR, run by TCRdb on the PCR reads, gives a single entry per CDR3 protein. The table records around 300,000 distinct CDR3 sequences, less than 9.5% of them present only once. General observations from the study: At the one-year point after transplant, T-cell counts and TCRbeta diversity were found to come mostly from T cells that had been newly produced.

Sequences were derived from peripheral blood, sampled 360 days after TCRalphabeta/CD19-depleted stem cell transplant. The receptors stem from a female patient aged 2-15 years who had a stem cell transplant for Fanconi anemia, so the T cells may come from the graft donor.

This clonotype was observed a few times. The CDR3 DNA reads as TGTGCCAGCAGCCAAGGATTCGCGAAGAAAGAGACCCAGTACTTC. Translation gives CASSQGFAKKETQYF. The genes are TRBV4-2 and TRBJ2-5; D unresolved. Germline CDR1 is LGHNA and CDR2 is YNFKEQ. The V end was cut by 1 base, the J end by 3 bases, with 12 bases between. This CDR3 has 15 amino acids.

V and J are TRBV7-9 and TRBJ1-2; a possible D gene is TRBD1 (5 bases). The V end was cut by 1 base, the J end by 3 bases, with 12 bases between. Germline CDR1 is SEHNR and CDR2 is FQNEAQ (reference sequence). The CDR3 consists of 15 residues. The CDR3 loop reads CASSLEAGPYYGYTF. The CDR3 DNA reads as TGTGCCAGCAGCTTAGAGGCGGGGCCCTACTATGGCTACACCTTC.

This clonotype was seen repeatedly, ten times or more. The gene calls are TRBV27 and TRBJ1-4; D uncertain. Trimming cost V 3 bases and J 0 bases, with 11 bases left between them. This CDR3 spans 16 amino acids. Germline V gene lookup returns CDR1 MNHEY and CDR2 SMNVEV (reference sequence). CDR3 residues: CASSFVGSATNEKLFF. DNA of the CDR3: TGTGCCAGCAGTTTCGTGGGGTCAGCAACTAATGAAAAACTGTTTTTT.

V and J are TRBV18 and TRBJ2-5; 7 bases align to TRBD1. This CDR3 is 15 amino acids long. Germline V CDR1 and CDR2: KGHSH, LQKENI. The trim removed 1 base at V and 2 bases at J, leaving 4 bases unmatched. This CDR3 reads CASSPLGTAQETQYF. In DNA, the CDR3 is TGTGCCAGCTCACCACTCGGGACAGCGCAAGAGACCCAGTACTTC.

Details on this clonotype: Its ends do not fully match the called genes, so a read error is possible. The rearrangement joins TRBV4-1 to TRBJ2-1; tentatively, D is TRBD1 (5 bases). The CDR3 covers 15 residues. Germline-derived CDR1 and CDR2 are MGHRA and YSYEKL. CDR3 in DNA: TGCGCCAGCAGCCCACTCACAGGTGTACTCAATGAGCAGCTCTTC. Translated: CASSPLTGVLNEQLF.

This clonotype has more than one count but fewer than ten. The gene calls are TRBV10-3 and TRBJ2-3; 12 positions match TRBD2. The germline gives CDR1 ENHRY, CDR2 SYGVKD. CDR3 length: 17 residues. V shed 4 bases, J shed 2 bases, and the junction held 7 bases outside the gene matches. The CDR3 sequence is CAISGRRLAGDTDTQYF. For the CDR3, the DNA is TGTGCCATCAGTGGGAGACGACTAGCGGGAGACACAGATACGCAGTATTTT.

This clonotype was counted at least ten times. The V call is TRBV27, the J call TRBJ2-3; D ambiguous. The CDR3 spans 15 residues. Trimming took 2 bases from V and 2 from J, leaving 11 bases between them. The germline V gene encodes CDR1 MNHEY and CDR2 SMNVEV (reference sequence). CDR3 DNA sequence: TGTGCCAGCAGTTTAATTGGGGTTTTCACAGATACGCAGTATTTT. Protein product: CASSLIGVFTDTQYF.

This clonotype was seen repeatedly, ten times or more. The rearrangement uses TRBV5-1 and TRBJ2-5; the D is unclear. CDR1 and CDR2 (germline): SGHRS, YFSETQ. The CDR3 has 15 residues. The germline V and J ends were trimmed by 4 bases and 7 bases, with 20 bases remaining between them. The CDR3, as DNA: TGCGCCAGCAGCCACACTCCCGAGGATATTGGGACCCAGTACTTC. It yields the protein CASSHTPEDIGTQYF.

This clonotype was picked up many times. This chain links TRBV12-3 or TRBV12-4 with TRBJ1-2, with a weak D call TRBD1 (6 bases). Trimming stripped 3 bases from V and 7 bases from J, with 9 bases between. The CDR3 is 12 amino acids. The CDR3 sequence is CASSFRGGGYTF. Here the CDR3 DNA reads TGTGCCAGCAGTTTCAGGGGCGGTGGCTACACCTTC.

The chain carries TRBV19 and TRBJ2-1; the match to TRBD2 covers 9 bases. CDR1 LNHDA and CDR2 SQIVND come from the germline V gene (reference sequence). V shed 1 base, J shed 2 bases, and the junction held 3 bases outside the gene matches. This CDR3 spans 16 amino acids. The CDR3: CASSIAGTSPYNEQFF. CDR3 bases: TGTGCCAGTAGTATAGCCGGGACTAGCCCCTACAATGAGCAGTTCTTC.

This clonotype was counted many times. V gene TRBV7-2 combines with J gene TRBJ2-4; no definite D call. The V and J ends lost 5 bases and 5 bases respectively, with 7 bases between them. The CDR3 has 12 amino acids. Germline assignment: CDR1 SGHTA and CDR2 FQGNSA. In nucleotides, the CDR3 is TGTGCCAGCAGCGTTACCCAAAACATTCAGTACTTC. Its translation is CASSVTQNIQYF.